What follows describes a single T cell receptor (beta chain). No antigen is known for it. This entry is derived from a study of shared clonotypes between healthy human individuals. Sequenced by immunoSEQ multiplex PCR; TCRdb stores in-frame clones only, minus some. Of over 2 million clones listed, 85% to 95% are singletons. Unmatched junction bases numbered 12, after V lost 3 bases and J lost 7 bases. The CDR3 runs 16 residues. The germline CDR1 and CDR2 sequences are SGHDT and YYEEEE. Broader study findings: Naive subsets usually exceeded memory subsets in estimated richness.

What was sequenced was naive CD4+ T cells sorted from blood. Subset reported: CD45RA+ positively selected. V and J are TRBV5-6 and TRBJ2-3, with 9 bases fitting TRBD2. This clonotype originated in a young man in good health. CDR3 nucleotides: TGTGCCAGCAGCTCCCTCGGACTAGCGAGCCACTATACGCAGTATTTT. It encodes CASSSLGLASHYTQYF.